The next 19 T cell receptor beta chains were all read from a single sample in a study of T cells in localized non-small cell lung cancer. Assay used: immunoSEQ multiplex PCR; TCRdb lists only in-frame clones, some missing. The sample has around 26,000 clones; 65% to 85% are singletons. The sample consisted of peripheral blood, taken before any cancer treatment. The origin of the receptors is a man between 40 and 70 years old with stage III squamous cell lung carcinoma.

The chain has TRBV27 and TRBJ2-3; tentatively, D is TRBD1 or TRBD2 (6 bases each). Germline V lookup: CDR1 MNHEY, CDR2 SMNVEV (reference sequence). The CDR3 has 19 amino acids. Trimming left V 3 bases short and J 4 bases short, with 26 bases between. The CDR3 sequence is CASSFRSTGPGARADTQYF. The CDR3 region has the DNA TGTGCCAGCAGTTTTAGGTCAACAGGGCCGGGGGCTAGGGCAGATACGCAGTATTTT.

The chain uses TRBV7-9 and TRBJ1-2; no definite D call. This CDR3 region has 12 residues. The germline CDR1 and CDR2 sequences are SEHNR and FQNEAQ (reference sequence). Trimming removed 0 bases from V and 7 bases from J, with 6 bases in between. As DNA, the CDR3 is TGTGCCAGCAGCTTAGCGTGGATTGGCTACACCTTC. This gives the protein CASSLAWIGYTF. The whole variable domain, remainder taken from reference TRBV7-9 and TRBJ1-2, is DTGVSQNPRHKITKRGQNVTFRCDPISEHNRLYWYRQTLGQGPEFLTYFQNEAQLEKSRLLSDRFSAERPKGSFSTLEIQRTEQGDSAMYLCASSLAWIGYTFGSGTRLTVV.

This chain joins TRBV5-8 and TRBJ2-5; D remains ambiguous. The CDR3 length is 12 residues. V shed 0 bases and J shed 5 bases, with 5 bases lying between them. Germline CDR1 reads SGHTS; CDR2 reads YDEGEE. CDR3 residues: CASSLVGETQYF. The CDR3 DNA reads as TGTGCCAGCAGCTTGGTGGGGGAGACCCAGTACTTC. Complete variable domain (other parts from reference TRBV5-8 and TRBJ2-5): EAGVTQSPTHLIKTRGQQATLRCSPISGHTSVYWYQQALGLGLQFLLWYDEGEERNRGNFPPRFSGRQFPNYSSELNVNALELEDSALYLCASSLVGETQYFGPGTRLLVL.

The chain carries TRBV7-9 and TRBJ2-3, with TRBD1 matching 9 bases. This CDR3 region has 16 residues. V shed 4 bases and J 1 base; nucleotides not matched to a gene: 6. Germline CDR1 is SEHNR and CDR2 is FQNEAQ (reference sequence). The CDR3 DNA reads as TGTGCCAGCAGCTCGGGACAGGGTAGCGGCACAGATACGCAGTATTTT. It specifies CASSSGQGSGTDTQYF.

The rearrangement joins TRBV4-2 to TRBJ1-6; a possible D gene is TRBD1 (5 bases). The CDR3 covers 12 residues. The V gene's germline CDR1 is LGHNA and CDR2 YNFKEQ. V lost 4 bases, J lost 14 bases, and 12 bases lay in between. This CDR3 reads CASSLDSLTLHF. The CDR3 bases are TGTGCCAGCAGCCTCGACAGTCTCACCCTCCACTTT.

This clone was counted once. The chain couples TRBV21-1 to TRBJ2-7; no DNA check was done on the table's D call, TRBD1. TRBV21-1 is deemed a pseudogene. This CDR3 has 14 residues. The CDR3 sequence is CASSKVGRGHEQYV. DNA of the CDR3: TGTGCCAGCAGCAAAGTAGGCAGGGGGCACGAGCAGTACGTC.

This chain uses TRBV18 with TRBJ2-7; unclear D gene. V was shortened by 3 bases and J by 7 bases, with 7 bases between the two germline ends. This CDR3 is 11 amino acids long. Germline-derived CDR1 and CDR2 are KGHSH and LQKENI. The CDR3 is CASSPGEEQYF. In DNA, the CDR3 is TGTGCCAGCTCACCTGGGGAAGAGCAGTACTTC. The variable domain in full, completed from reference TRBV18 and TRBJ2-7, reads NAGVMQNPRHLVRRRGQEARLRCSPMKGHSHVYWYRQLPEEGLKFMVYLQKENIIDESGMPKERFSAEFPKEGPSILRIQQVVRGDSAAYFCASSPGEEQYFGPGTRLTVT.

CDR3 nucleotide sequence: TGTGCCAGCAGTTACTTCGGGGGGACCGGGGAGCTGTTTTTT. Translating gives CASSYFGGTGELFF. The J gene is TRBJ2-2, the V gene TRBV6-5; 7 bases match TRBD2. Trimming removed 1 base from V and 5 bases from J; junction bases left unmatched: 1. The CDR3 runs 14 residues. The germline V gene encodes CDR1 MNHEY and CDR2 SVGAGI.

This clone was counted between two and nine times. The chain is built from TRBV9 and TRBJ2-3; no clear D gene. CDR3 length equals 13 residues. Germline V gene lookup returns CDR1 SGDLS and CDR2 YYNGEE. Trimming took off 4 bases at V and 2 bases at J, with 8 bases between the two ends. CDR3 loop: CASSPNPTDTQYF. As DNA, the CDR3 is TGTGCCAGCAGCCCCAATCCCACAGATACGCAGTATTTT.

V is TRBV5-5 and J is TRBJ2-2, with TRBD1 as a possible D gene (6 bases). The CDR3 contains 16 residues. V was cut by 4 bases and J by 0 bases, with 13 bases left in between. The V gene's germline CDR1 is SGHKS and CDR2 YYEKEE (reference sequence). CDR3 bases: TGTGCCAGCAGCGATTGGGACACCGCGAACACCGGGGAGCTGTTTTTT. This sequence encodes CASSDWDTANTGELFF.

The CDR3 reads CASSEEVSILNTEAFF. DNA for the CDR3: TGTGCCAGCAGTGAAGAGGTATCTATTTTGAACACTGAAGCTTTCTTT. V and J are TRBV2 and TRBJ1-1; D is uncertain. CDR1 is SNHLY, CDR2 FYNNEI, per germline. The CDR3 has 16 amino acids. With 1 base removed from V and 0 bases from J, the gap between germline ends came to 12 bases.

The V and J genes are TRBV7-2 and TRBJ2-5, with TRBD1 matching over 9 bases. With V trimmed by 6 bases and J by 4 bases, 6 bases remained unmatched. The CDR3 runs 14 residues. The germline CDR1 and CDR2 sequences are SGHTA and FQGNSA. The CDR3 spells CASRVQGAGETQYF. The CDR3 DNA is TGTGCCAGCAGAGTACAGGGGGCCGGAGAGACCCAGTACTTC.

The rearrangement links TRBV30 to TRBJ2-5; weak D call: TRBD1 (6 bases). V was shortened by 0 bases and J by 4 bases, with 12 bases between the two germline ends. CDR3 length equals 14 residues. The germline CDR1 and CDR2 sequences are GTSNPN and SVGIG (reference sequence). DNA for the CDR3: TGTGCCTGGAGTGTAGTTGGGGGCGCAGAGACCCAGTACTTC. This gives the protein CAWSVVGGAETQYF.

The rearrangement links TRBV7-2 to TRBJ2-7, with 13 positions matching TRBD2. The CDR3 is 15 amino acids. Germline CDR1 is SGHTA and CDR2 is FQGNSA. Trimming took 1 base from V and 6 from J; bases not matched to a gene: 3. The CDR3 sequence is CASSLGGLAGVEQYF. For the CDR3, the DNA is TGTGCCAGCAGCTTAGGAGGACTAGCGGGAGTCGAGCAGTACTTC. The variable domain in full, with the rest retrieved from reference TRBV7-2 and TRBJ2-7, is GAGVSQSPSNKVTEKGKDVELRCDPISGHTALYWYRQSLGQGLEFLIYFQGNSAPDKSGLPSDRFSAERTGGSVSTLTIQRTQQEDSAVYLCASSLGGLAGVEQYFGPGTRLTVT.

The chain has TRBV28 and TRBJ2-7, with 12 bases fitting TRBD2. Germline CDR1 reads MDHEN; CDR2 reads SYDVKM. V shed 9 bases, J shed 0 bases, and the junction held 6 bases outside the gene matches. This CDR3 spans 15 amino acids. The CDR3 nucleotides are TGTGCCAGTGAGACTAGCGGGAGACTCTCCTACGAGCAGTACTTC. Its translation: CASETSGRLSYEQYF. Combining the CDR3 with reference TRBV28 and TRBJ2-7 gives the whole variable domain DVKVTQSSRYLVKRTGEKVFLECVQDMDHENMFWYRQDPGLGLRLIYFSYDVKMKEKGDIPEGYSVSREKKERFSLILESASTNQTSMYLCASETSGRLSYEQYFGPGTRLTVT.

The J gene is TRBJ2-2, the V gene TRBV9, with 13 bases lining up with TRBD2. The CDR3 is 17 amino acids. V trimming: 4 bases; J trimming: 0 bases; junction bases outside the gene matches: 3. The V gene's germline CDR1 is SGDLS and CDR2 YYNGEE. The CDR3 DNA follows: TGTGCCAGCAGCCGCGGGACTAGCGGGACGAACACCGGGGAGCTGTTTTTT. It yields the protein CASSRGTSGTNTGELFF.

The V call is TRBV29-1, the J call TRBJ2-7; maybe TRBD2 (5 bases). Trimming took off 4 bases at V and 8 bases at J, with 12 bases between the two ends. The V gene's germline CDR1 is SQVTM and CDR2 ANQGSEA. The CDR3 sequence is 11 residues long. CDR3 sequence (DNA): TGCAGCGTTGGGATTGGGAGCAAGCAGTACGTC. Its protein is CSVGIGSKQYV.

The chain employs TRBV11-1 and TRBJ2-7, with D hard to call. The germline V and J ends were trimmed by 5 bases and 0 bases, with 14 bases remaining between them. The germline V gene encodes CDR1 SGHAT and CDR2 FQDESV (reference sequence). This CDR3 is 15 amino acids long. CDR3 in amino acids: CASSRPPGSSYEQYF. CDR3 nucleotides: TGTGCCAGCAGCCGCCCCCCCGGGTCCTCCTACGAGCAGTACTTC.

This chain joins TRBV28 and TRBJ2-2, with D maybe TRBD2 (6 bases). V was trimmed by 7 bases and J by 6 bases, leaving 15 bases between them. Germline lookup yields CDR1 MDHEN and CDR2 SYDVKM. The CDR3 totals 14 residues. In DNA, the CDR3 is TGTGCCAGCAACCTACGGAGGGCCGCCGGGGAGCTGTTTTTT. Translated: CASNLRRAAGELFF.